A single sample gave rise to the 3 T cell receptor beta chains below, sequenced in a study of OX40 agonist ivuxolimab in advanced cancers. The library was prepared using the immunoSEQ multiplex PCR assay. TCRdb took over this immuneACCESS table, retaining in-frame rearrangements with V and J assigned. Such tables are incomplete; in checked studies, under half of the missing clones stem from an unresolved V gene, and the remainder is unexplained. A total of about 58,000 clones appear in this sample, around four fifths of them only once. The top ten clonotypes cover around 3.2% of the sample. Source: CD4+ or CD8+ T cells sorted from blood, taken in a trial of the OX40 agonist ivuxolimab. The receptors were gathered from an adult with an advanced solid tumor such as melanoma, head and neck, liver or kidney cancer.

J is TRBJ2-5 and V is TRBV7-2; no clear D. The end of the DNA is better explained by TRBJ2-7, so the J call may be wrong. From germline, CDR1 is SGHTA and CDR2 FQGNSA. The CDR3 is 14 amino acids. DNA of the CDR3: TGTGCCAGCAGCTTACTTAGGACGGGCTACGAGCAGTACTTC. Protein: CASSLLRTGYEQYF.

The chain couples TRBV9 to TRBJ1-3; D perhaps matches TRBD1 (6 bases). Germline V gene sequence: CDR1 SGDLS, CDR2 YYNGEE. V shed 2 bases and J shed 4 bases, with 19 bases lying between them. The CDR3 is 17 amino acids. The CDR3 protein is CASSVQVDRPAGNTIYF. In DNA, the CDR3 is TGTGCCAGCAGCGTCCAAGTCGACAGGCCCGCCGGAAACACCATATATTTT.

This sequence joins TRBV28 and TRBJ2-1, with D perhaps matching TRBD2 (5 bases). Trimming took off 8 bases at V and 3 bases at J, with 20 bases between the two ends. The CDR3 consists of 16 residues. Germline V gives CDR1 MDHEN, CDR2 SYDVKM. The CDR3 reads CASVPPGSVGYNEQFF. CDR3 nucleotides: TGTGCCAGCGTGCCCCCGGGGTCGGTAGGCTACAATGAGCAGTTCTTC.